This is a list of T cell receptor beta chains from one sample in a study of follicular helper T cells after annual influenza vaccination. Method: immunoSEQ multiplex PCR; TCRdb's copy keeps in-frame clones and lacks some. The sample has thousands of clones; 82% are singletons. The material was CXCR5+ CD38- circulating T follicular helper cells from blood, obtained on the day of influenza vaccination. These receptors came from an adult who received the influenza vaccine. Each CDR3 is given with its conserved first and last residue.

v_gene	CDR3aa
TRBV7-9	CASSPLGQETQYF
TRBV27	CDSDVGKNTEAFF
TRBV5-4	CASSFPRGQTGSYGYTF
TRBV11-3	CASSFGQGNYEQYF
TRBV2	CASSRTGPTGELFF
TRBV13	CASSLHSGGGTDTQYF
TRBV19	CASSIGLAGVKNTGELFF
TRBV18	CASSPGLAGAGTDTQYF
TRBV4-3	CASSQDLAGGPDTQYF
TRBV2	CASSEVGGLNTQYF
TRBV6-5	CASSKLTGGLGEQYF
TRBV7-2	CASSLVPGSAYGYTF
TRBV19	CASSMRQGVGNTEAFF
TRBV9	CASSVATSGGGDTQYF